Each of the 28 T cell receptor beta chains below was sequenced from the same sample in a study of blood T cell repertoires in COVID-19. Sequenced by immunoSEQ multiplex PCR; TCRdb stores in-frame clones only, minus some. Of roughly 280,000 clones in the sample, around 91% are singletons; the top ten hold about 2.2%. Input material: PBMCs or T cells enriched from blood (not recorded which). The receptors derive from a woman aged 18 to 35 who had recovered from COVID-19.

The CDR3 nucleotides read TGTGCCATCAAAAGCCCTCCCCGGGGACAGACTAGCTCTGGGGCCAACGTCCTGACTTTC. Its translation: CAIKSPPRGQTSSGANVLTF. The chain links TRBV27 to TRBJ2-6; a weak D match, TRBD1 (7 bases). Germline values: CDR1 MNHEY, CDR2 SMNVEV (reference sequence). V was cut by 10 bases and J by 0 bases, with 28 bases left in between. This CDR3 spans 20 amino acids.

The chain carries TRBV7-2 and TRBJ2-7, with 7 nucleotides matching TRBD1. The CDR3 is 14 residues long. Germline CDR1 and CDR2: SGHTA and FQGNSA. V gave up 5 bases and J gave up 4 bases; unmatched junction bases: 8. The CDR3: CASSPGTAVYEQYF. CDR3 DNA: TGTGCCAGCAGCCCCGGGACAGCCGTTTACGAGCAGTACTTC.

This clone was found a few times. The chain has TRBV6-4 and TRBJ1-1; D gene ambiguous. The CDR3 loop spans 13 amino acids. CDR1 and CDR2 (germline): MRHNA, SNTAGT. V was clipped by 4 bases and J by 4 bases, with 10 bases between them. CDR3 sequence reads: CASSVEGGTEAFF. DNA for the CDR3: TGTGCCAGCAGTGTGGAGGGTGGCACTGAAGCTTTCTTT.

The chain has TRBV5-1 and TRBJ2-7, with D possibly being TRBD2 (5 bases). The ends were cut back, 2 bases at V and 4 bases at J, with 13 bases in the middle. This CDR3 is 14 amino acids long. The germline gives CDR1 SGHRS, CDR2 YFSETQ. The CDR3 coding sequence is TGCGCCAGCAGCTTTGAGCGGCCAGATTACGAGCAGTACTTC. Translated, it gives CASSFERPDYEQYF.

The rearrangement joins TRBV6-5 to TRBJ1-1, with 8 bases lining up with TRBD1. CDR3 size: 14 residues. J was trimmed by 6 bases and V by 6 bases; bases with no gene match: 9. Germline V gene lookup returns CDR1 MNHEY and CDR2 SVGAGI. As DNA, the CDR3 is TGTGCCAGCAGCCGACAGGGGAATAGTCCTGAAGCTTTCTTT. Its protein product is CASSRQGNSPEAFF.

The chain uses TRBV15 and TRBJ1-2, with TRBD1 identical over 9 bases. Germline V gives CDR1 LNHNV, CDR2 YYDKDF (reference sequence). J gave up 8 bases and V 3 bases, and 10 bases lay outside the gene matches. This CDR3 has 15 residues. CDR3 protein: CATSSTGGAVRGYTF. Written as DNA, the CDR3 is TGTGCCACCAGCAGCACAGGGGGCGCGGTTCGGGGCTACACCTTC.

This clone was seen only once. This sequence joins TRBV7-2 and TRBJ1-4; the match to TRBD1 covers 7 bases. V lost 8 bases to trimming and J lost 2 bases; unmatched junction nucleotides: 5. CDR1 SGHTA and CDR2 FQGNSA come from the germline V gene. This CDR3 has 14 residues. In DNA form, the CDR3 reads TGTGCCAGCGGCAAACAGGGGACTAATGAAAAACTGTTTTTT. Amino acids: CASGKQGTNEKLFF.

In this sample, this clone turned up a few times. J is TRBJ2-1 and V is TRBV19, with 9 bases aligning to TRBD1. The V segment lost 7 bases and the J segment 8 bases; nucleotides outside the gene matches: 12. The CDR3 runs 15 residues. Germline values: CDR1 LNHDA, CDR2 SQIVND (reference sequence). This CDR3 reads CASTSPGQGKDEQFF. CDR3 bases: TGTGCCAGTACCTCGCCGGGACAGGGAAAGGATGAGCAGTTCTTC.

The chain links TRBV7-9 to TRBJ1-2; TRBD1 aligns across 11 bases. Germline assignment: CDR1 SEHNR and CDR2 FQNEAQ (reference sequence). V was pared by 1 base and J by 2 bases, with 3 bases of the junction left unmatched. CDR3 length: 16 amino acids. Here the CDR3 DNA reads TGTGCCAGCAGCTTAGGTAGGACAGGGGGCAACTATGGCTACACCTTC. Encoded protein: CASSLGRTGGNYGYTF.

The rearrangement uses TRBV6-5 and TRBJ1-6; TRBD1 is a possible D gene (6 bases). CDR1 MNHEY and CDR2 SVGAGI come from the germline V gene. Between the trimmed V and J ends, which lost 2 bases and 5 bases, there was a span of 7 bases. The CDR3 sequence is 14 residues long. This CDR3 reads CASSYRGNNSPLHF. The CDR3 nucleotides are TGTGCCAGCAGTTACAGGGGGAATAATTCACCCCTCCACTTT.

The gene calls are TRBV25-1 and TRBJ2-2; tentatively, D is TRBD2 (5 bases). Germline V gene data show CDR1 as MGHDK and CDR2 as SYGVNS. There are 13 residues in the CDR3. V lost 8 bases, J lost 7 bases, and 14 bases lay in between. The CDR3 sequence: CASAGAPVGELFF. DNA for the CDR3: TGTGCCAGCGCGGGCGCCCCCGTCGGGGAGCTGTTTTTT.

This chain links TRBV13 with TRBJ1-3; D call uncertain. Looked up from germline, CDR1 is PRHDT and CDR2 is FYEKMQ (reference sequence). V was shortened by 3 bases and J by 8 bases, with 17 bases between the two germline ends. The CDR3 is 15 residues long. For the CDR3, the DNA is TGTGCCAGCAGCTTGCGCGGGGTAACACCCGACACCATATATTTT. Residues: CASSLRGVTPDTIYF.

The chain employs TRBV7-2 and TRBJ2-7, with a tentative D call TRBD1 (5 bases). Trimming pared 1 base from V and 0 bases from J, leaving 13 bases between. This CDR3 region has 16 residues. Germline CDR1 and CDR2: SGHTA and FQGNSA. CDR3 sequence: CASSLVVGLSSYEQYF. The CDR3 coding sequence is TGTGCCAGCAGCTTAGTGGTGGGGCTGAGCTCCTACGAGCAGTACTTC.

The J gene is TRBJ1-1, the V gene TRBV5-1; the match to TRBD1 covers 8 bases. The germline V gene encodes CDR1 SGHRS and CDR2 YFSETQ. The CDR3 contains 16 residues. J was trimmed by 3 bases and V by 0 bases; bases with no gene match: 7. The CDR3 sequence: CASSLAATGVYTEAFF. The CDR3 coding sequence is TGCGCCAGCAGCTTGGCCGCGACAGGGGTGTACACTGAAGCTTTCTTT. The whole variable domain, remainder taken from reference TRBV5-1 and TRBJ1-1, is KAGVTQTPRYLIKTRGQQVTLSCSPISGHRSVSWYQQTPGQGLQFLFEYFSETQRNKGNFPGRFSGRQFSNSRSEMNVSTLELGDSALYLCASSLAATGVYTEAFFGQGTRLTVV.

The chain employs TRBV7-8 and TRBJ2-3; TRBD2 matches at 8 bases. Unmatched junction bases numbered 10, after V lost 3 bases and J lost 2 bases. Germline CDR1 is SGHVS and CDR2 is FQNEAQ. The length of the CDR3 is 17 residues. The CDR3 sequence is CASSLALPGGVTDTQYF. CDR3 nucleotides: TGTGCCAGCAGCTTGGCCCTTCCGGGGGGGGTCACAGATACGCAGTATTTT.

The V and J genes are TRBV30 and TRBJ1-6; 7 positions match TRBD1. V lost 3 bases, J lost 7 bases, and 3 bases stayed unmatched. CDR1 is GTSNPN and CDR2 is SVGIG in the germline V gene (reference sequence). CDR3 length: 13 residues. CDR3 amino acids: CAWSPGGNSPLHF. Written as DNA, the CDR3 is TGTGCCTGGAGCCCAGGGGGGAATTCACCCCTCCACTTT.

This clone has just a few counts. The rearrangement uses TRBV7-9 and TRBJ1-1; the match to TRBD1 covers 11 bases. The CDR3 spans 14 residues. Germline loops: CDR1 SEHNR, CDR2 FQNEAQ (reference sequence). J gave up 3 bases and V 4 bases, and 1 base lay outside the gene matches. Written as DNA, the CDR3 is TGTGCCAGCAGCTCGGGACAGGGGGACACTGAAGCTTTCTTT. Its translation is CASSSGQGDTEAFF.

The chain is built from TRBV28 and TRBJ1-4; a possible D gene is TRBD1 (5 bases). V lost 6 bases, J lost 0 bases, and 11 bases lay in between. Germline V gene lookup returns CDR1 MDHEN and CDR2 SYDVKM. This CDR3 is 15 amino acids long. The CDR3 DNA reads TGTGCCAGCAGCCGCCCGGGGGCAACTAATGAAAAACTGTTTTTT. Translation gives CASSRPGATNEKLFF. Based on the CDR3 plus reference TRBV28 and TRBJ1-4, the full variable domain is DVKVTQSSRYLVKRTGEKVFLECVQDMDHENMFWYRQDPGLGLRLIYFSYDVKMKEKGDIPEGYSVSREKKERFSLILESASTNQTSMYLCASSRPGATNEKLFFGSGTQLSVL.

This clone was found a few times. V gene TRBV5-6 combines with J gene TRBJ2-7; 11 bases agree with TRBD2. The junction had 6 bases not matched to a gene; V was cut back by 4 bases and J by 3 bases. The V gene's germline CDR1 is SGHDT and CDR2 YYEEEE. The CDR3 spans 15 residues. The CDR3 loop is CASSPGLAGVYEQYF. The DNA for the CDR3 is TGTGCCAGCAGCCCCGGACTAGCGGGCGTCTACGAGCAGTACTTC.

This rearrangement joins TRBV2 to TRBJ1-5, with TRBD1 as a possible D gene (5 bases). Germline loops: CDR1 SNHLY, CDR2 FYNNEI. The CDR3 runs to 15 residues. V dropped 8 bases and J dropped 5 bases, with 19 bases sitting between them. CDR3 amino acids: CASSMRVGGDQPQHF. For the CDR3, the DNA is TGTGCCAGCTCAATGAGGGTGGGGGGTGATCAGCCCCAGCATTTT. Using reference TRBV2 and TRBJ1-5 for the parts outside the CDR3, the full variable domain is EPEVTQTPSHQVTQMGQEVILRCVPISNHLYFYWYRQILGQKVEFLVSFYNNEISEKSEIFDDQFSVERPDGSNFTLKIRSTKLEDSAMYFCASSMRVGGDQPQHFGDGTRLSIL.

The rearrangement uses TRBV2 and TRBJ1-4, with a possible D match to TRBD1 (6 bases). Looked up from germline, CDR1 is SNHLY and CDR2 is FYNNEI. The CDR3 spans 12 residues. V shed 5 bases and J shed 14 bases, with 15 bases lying between them. For the CDR3, the DNA is TGTGCCAGCAGTTTAGGGGACAAGGTCCTGTTTTTT. The encoded protein is CASSLGDKVLFF.

The V gene is TRBV4-1, the J gene TRBJ1-2; TRBD1 matches 7 bases. This CDR3 is 17 amino acids long. Trimming cost V 3 bases and J 6 bases; bases outside gene matches: 16. CDR1 and CDR2 from the germline V gene are MGHRA and YSYEKL. The CDR3 bases are TGCGCCAGCAGCCATCTCACCCGGACAGGTACTTCGAATGGCTACACCTTC. The encoded protein is CASSHLTRTGTSNGYTF.

The rearrangement links TRBV19 to TRBJ1-5, with D unclear. The CDR3 contains 16 residues. V lost 5 bases and J lost 3, with 17 bases in between. CDR1 is LNHDA, CDR2 SQIVND, per germline (reference sequence). The CDR3 region has the DNA TGTGCCAGTAGTCGGCGCAGCGGGTCCACCAATCAGCCCCAGCATTTT. Residues: CASSRRSGSTNQPQHF.

This clone appeared once. The chain has TRBV4-1 and TRBJ1-3, with D unresolved. The CDR3 consists of 14 residues. Germline values: CDR1 MGHRA, CDR2 YSYEKL. Trimming stripped 0 bases from V and 3 bases from J, with 6 bases between. The CDR3 reads CASSQEQLGNTIYF. CDR3 bases: TGCGCCAGCAGCCAAGAACAGCTTGGAAACACCATATATTTT.

This rearrangement joins TRBV28 to TRBJ1-1; 7 bases fit TRBD1. In germline, CDR1 is MDHEN, CDR2 SYDVKM. This CDR3 is built from 11 residues. Germline trimming cut 6 bases from V and 8 bases from J; bases unmatched to any gene: 3. The CDR3 spells CASRETGEAFF. The CDR3 DNA sequence: TGTGCCAGCAGGGAGACAGGGGAAGCTTTCTTT.

About this clone: Different DNA sequences within this sample yield the same CDR3. The chain joins TRBV5-4 to TRBJ1-2; D ambiguous. Per the germline V gene, CDR1 is SGHNT and CDR2 is YYREEE (reference sequence). The CDR3 extends over 14 amino acids. V was trimmed by 0 bases and J by 0 bases, leaving 6 bases between them. DNA for the CDR3: TGTGCCAGCAGCTTGGGGGCCACTAACTATGGCTACACCTTC. Translated, it gives CASSLGATNYGYTF.

The V and J genes are TRBV9 and TRBJ1-1; 8 nucleotides agree with TRBD1. CDR1 SGDLS and CDR2 YYNGEE come from the germline V gene. CDR3 length: 18 residues. After removal of 0 bases from V and 3 bases from J, the junction contained 13 bases not matched to a gene. The CDR3 DNA sequence: TGTGCCAGCAGCGTAGTCGTCTCGGGACAGGAGACTGACACTGAAGCTTTCTTT. Its translation: CASSVVVSGQETDTEAFF.

CDR3 sequence (DNA): TGTGCCTGGAGCGTAAACACTGAAGCTTTCTTT. This sequence encodes CAWSVNTEAFF. The rearrangement uses TRBV30 and TRBJ1-1, with D unresolved. The V and J ends lost 3 bases and 2 bases respectively, with 4 bases between them. This CDR3 spans 11 amino acids. CDR1 is GTSNPN and CDR2 is SVGIG in the germline V gene (reference sequence).